This TCR beta chain emerged from a study of vaccination and CD4 T cells after COVID-19. The CDR3 has 14 residues. The ends were cut back, 2 bases at V and 9 bases at J, with 11 bases in the middle. Germline V gene data show CDR1 as MNHEY and CDR2 as SMNVEV (reference sequence). This clonotype has just a few counts. The antigen remains undetermined. Researchers used the Oncomine TCR Beta short-read assay to sequence DNA from cultured CD4+ T cells. One entry per CDR3 protein, called by TCRdb with MiXCR from the PCR reads. Here the sample spans 6,500 to 9,000 distinct CDR3 sequences, 36% being singletons. Noted treatment: roughly 11-day PBMC culture with coronavirus spike peptide pools or control peptides (ViraFEST assay). Researchers collected the unexposed donor's CD4+ T cells before the COVID-19 pandemic (2011-2018).

This receptor was taken from a human donor in good health. The source material was CD4+ T cells from blood, cultured in vitro. J is TRBJ1-6 and V is TRBV27, with D perhaps matching TRBD1 (6 bases). The CDR3 loop is CASSLKQGTSPLHF. The CDR3 DNA is TGTGCCAGCAGTTTAAAACAGGGTACTTCACCCCTCCACTTT.